These 14 T cell receptor beta chains were all obtained from the same sample, sequenced in a study of tumor-infiltrating lymphocytes in primary liver carcinoma. The authors made TCR beta cDNA from approximately 500 ng total RNA with a constant-region primer. For TCR beta, libraries were produced by three nested multiplex PCR rounds using slightly modified ARM-PCR. TRBV1-TRBV30 forward primers paired with a C-beta reverse primer drove the first two PCR rounds, 10 cycles each. MiXCR was run by TCRdb on the multiplex PCR reads, yielding one entry per CDR3 protein. The table includes about 200,000 distinct CDR3 sequences, around 81% detected once. Unsorted bulk tissue, about 18-32 mg of it, served as the source for co-extraction of RNA and DNA. The source material was tumor tissue from primary liver carcinoma. All receptors come from a man in his forties with primary liver carcinoma and hepatitis B virus infection.

As for this clonotype: The conserved phenylalanine or tryptophan normally closing the CDR3 is absent here, so this likely arose from a read error. The CDR3, as DNA: TGTGCCAGCAGCCAACGACAGGTGAAAGGGACAGATACGCAGTATCTT. It specifies CASSQRQVKGTDTQYL. V is TRBV14 and J is TRBJ2-3, with a weak D call TRBD1 (6 bases). Germline V gene lookup returns CDR1 SGHDN and CDR2 FVKESK. This CDR3 contains 16 residues. The V gene lost 2 bases and the J gene lost 3 bases, with 15 bases spanning the gap.

Turning to this clonotype: One base away lies a much larger clone, so this may be a sequencing read error. CDR3 bases: TGTGACAGCAGGGACACGATCTCTGGAAACACCATATATTTT. Translated: CDSRDTISGNTIYF. The chain couples TRBV7-9 to TRBJ1-3; D is possibly TRBD1 (6 bases). The CDR3 sequence is 14 residues long. Germline V gives CDR1 SEHNR, CDR2 FQNEAQ (reference sequence).

The CDR3 DNA reads as TGCGCCAACAACCGAGGGTCAGGGGGCTCCTACGAGCAGTACTTC. Its translation: CANNRGSGGSYEQYF. The chain couples TRBV5-1 to TRBJ2-7, with 7 positions matching TRBD1. Germline CDR1 and CDR2: SGHRS and YFSETQ. The trim removed 9 bases at V and 0 bases at J, leaving 12 bases unmatched. The CDR3 is 15 amino acids.

Comment on this clonotype: Its ends do not fully match the called genes, so a read error is possible. The V gene is TRBV11-1, the J gene TRBJ2-5; no firm D call. From germline, CDR1 is SGHAT and CDR2 FQDESV (reference sequence). The CDR3 totals 13 residues. The CDR3 loop reads CISSLVFGETQYF. The DNA of the CDR3 is TGTATCAGCAGCTTAGTGTTTGGAGAGACCCAGTACTTT.

Concerning this clonotype: A much larger clone is a single base away; this may be a read error. The chain employs TRBV7-9 and TRBJ2-3, with TRBD2 as a possible D gene (6 bases). Germline CDR1 SEHNR, CDR2 FQNEAQ (reference sequence). V shed 5 bases and J shed 6 bases, with 15 bases lying between them. This CDR3 spans 14 amino acids. CDR3 amino acids: CASSPNGRGDTQYF. The CDR3 DNA is TGTGCCAGCAGCCCCAACGGGAGAGGGGATACGCAGTATTTT.

Regarding this clonotype: Its ends do not fully match the called genes, so a read error is possible. This chain joins TRBV6-5 and TRBJ2-5; D might be TRBD1 or TRBD2, each matching 5 bases. Germline lookup yields CDR1 MNHEY and CDR2 SVGAGI. This CDR3 spans 15 amino acids. CDR3 sequence: CASGLNSGTEEAQYF. The CDR3 bases are TGTGCCAGCGGGCTCAACTCCGGGACGGAAGAGGCCCAGTACTTC.

The table lists this clonotype with a few counts. Mismatch with germline at one junction end may stem from a read error. CDR3 nucleotide sequence: TGTGCCGACAGCTTTCCCGGGACTAGTGGGACCAAAAACACTCAGTACTTC. It specifies CADSFPGTSGTKNTQYF. The chain employs TRBV11-1 and TRBJ2-4, with 8 bases that match TRBD2. CDR3 length: 17 residues. Germline V CDR1 and CDR2: SGHAT, FQDESV (reference sequence).

A note on this clonotype: It is likely a read error, because the conserved phenylalanine at the end of the CDR3 is missing. No DNA is shown, since the ends of the CDR3 on it are uncertain; the CDR3 is the one TCRdb lists. This rearrangement joins TRBV6-1 to TRBJ2-2; the table's D call, TRBD1, was not checked against the DNA. The CDR3 extends over 15 residues, inclusive of both ends. CDR1 and CDR2 from the germline V gene are MNHNS and SASEGT. CDR3: CATGWETKNTGEMFY.

A remark on this clonotype: A clone one base away is much larger, so this may be a read error. The rearrangement links TRBV24-1 to TRBJ2-1, with D possibly being TRBD1 (6 bases). Trimming pared 4 bases from V and 5 bases from J, leaving 14 bases between. The CDR3 extends over 15 amino acids. Germline assignment: CDR1 KGHDR and CDR2 SFDVKD. CDR3 sequence reads: CATSDSGTWNNEQFF. The DNA of the CDR3 is TGTGCCACCAGTGACTCGGGGACATGGAACAATGAGCAGTTCTTC.

The chain combines TRBV12-3 or TRBV12-4 with TRBJ2-1; the D call may be TRBD1 or TRBD2 (5 bases each). Between the trimmed V and J ends, which lost 5 bases and 5 bases, there was a span of 25 bases. The CDR3 runs 18 residues. CDR3: CASSAQRGVTRDNNEQFF. For the CDR3, the DNA is TGTGCCAGCAGTGCCCAGAGAGGGGTAACGAGAGACAACAATGAGCAGTTCTTC.

Details on this clonotype: At one end the junction does not follow the germline gene, possibly because of a read error. This sequence joins TRBV29-1 and TRBJ1-1; D gene ambiguous. The CDR3 runs 15 residues. Germline CDR1 reads SQVTM; CDR2 reads ANQGSEA. The CDR3 coding sequence is TGCAGCGCTGGACCCGGGTGGGCCATGAACATTGAAGCTTTCTTT. This gives the protein CSAGPGWAMNIEAFF.

To note about this clonotype: The conserved closing phenylalanine or tryptophan is absent in this CDR3, likely reflecting a read error. The rearrangement joins TRBV29-1 to TRBJ2-7, with 8 bases fitting TRBD2. The V segment lost 7 bases and the J segment 4 bases; nucleotides outside the gene matches: 12. This CDR3 region has 14 residues. Germline V gene sequence: CDR1 SQVTM, CDR2 ANQGSEA. The chain's CDR3 is CSAQGRAGDYEQYS. The CDR3 nucleotides are TGCAGCGCCCAGGGGCGAGCGGGAGATTACGAGCAGTACTCC.

The CDR3 here is CSVETGSKCQPQHF. CDR3 bases: TGCAGCGTAGAGACAGGGAGTAAATGTCAGCCCCAGCATTTT. The chain combines TRBV29-1 with TRBJ1-5; 7 bases align to TRBD1. Unmatched junction bases numbered 11, after V lost 6 bases and J lost 6 bases. This CDR3 is 14 amino acids long. In germline, CDR1 is SQVTM, CDR2 ANQGSEA.

This clonotype has only one observation. The germline gene is not matched at one end of the junction; a read error may be the cause. This chain links TRBV10-3 with TRBJ2-1; 7 bases map to TRBD2. In germline, CDR1 is ENHRY, CDR2 SYGVKD. CDR3 size: 12 residues. The DNA of the CDR3 is TGTGCAGCAGGGAGGGAAGACAATAAGCAGTTGTTC. This sequence encodes CAAGREDNKQLF.